The clone carrying this TCR beta chain was picked up a small number of times. The antigen remains unidentified. TCRdb used MiXCR to reprocess the reads, holding one entry per CDR3 protein. The data show approximately 73,000 distinct CDR3 sequences, around 42% seen once. The data belong to a study of T cell repertoires in cytomegalovirus infection. This receptor was obtained from a human donor in good health (CMV status not recorded). Some clones in this sample may be carry-over from other donors' samples. The source was CD8+ T cells from cultured PBMCs, collected from culture after CMV antigen stimulation.

CDR3 DNA sequence: TGTGCCATCAGTGAGTACGGGACAGGGGGAACCTACGAGCAGTACTTC. Translating it yields CAISEYGTGGTYEQYF. The genes are TRBV10-3 and TRBJ2-7; 11 bases map to TRBD1. The CDR3 is 16 amino acids. The V gene end was trimmed by 1 base and the J gene end by 2 bases; junction bases not matched to a gene: 4. Germline CDR1 and CDR2: ENHRY and SYGVKD.